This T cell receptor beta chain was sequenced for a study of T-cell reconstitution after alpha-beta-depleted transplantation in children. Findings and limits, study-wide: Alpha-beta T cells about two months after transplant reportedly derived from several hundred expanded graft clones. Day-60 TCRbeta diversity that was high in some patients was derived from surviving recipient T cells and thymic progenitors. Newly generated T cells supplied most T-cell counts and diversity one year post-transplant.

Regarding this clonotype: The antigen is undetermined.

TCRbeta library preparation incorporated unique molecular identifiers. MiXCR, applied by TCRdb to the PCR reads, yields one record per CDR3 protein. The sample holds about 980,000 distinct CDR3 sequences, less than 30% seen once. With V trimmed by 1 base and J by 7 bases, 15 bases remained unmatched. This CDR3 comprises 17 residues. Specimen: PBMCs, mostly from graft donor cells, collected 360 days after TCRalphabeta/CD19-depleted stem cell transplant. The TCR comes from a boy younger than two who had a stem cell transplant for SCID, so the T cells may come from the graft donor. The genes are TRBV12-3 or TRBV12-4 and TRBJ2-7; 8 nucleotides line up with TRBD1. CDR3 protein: CASSLGLPGQVKWEQYF. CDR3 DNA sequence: TGTGCCAGCAGTTTAGGACTGCCGGGACAGGTAAAATGGGAGCAGTACTTC.